This TCR beta chain was sequenced in a study of blood T cells in healthy people across ages. This clonotype has only a few counts. Germline-derived CDR1 and CDR2 are DFQATT and SNEGSKA (reference sequence). The CDR3 spans 15 residues. The J segment lost 2 bases and the V segment lost 6 bases, leaving 7 bases of the junction unmatched. Sample-barcoded 5' priming and a J-beta primer mix drove a second PCR of roughly 6 to 12 cycles. TCRdb re-called the 5' RACE reads through MiXCR, storing one row per CDR3 protein. Altogether around 780,000 distinct CDR3 sequences are present, around 24% being singletons, with the ten largest covering 2.5% to 3.5%. These data were also filed under a second study, of T cells of mothers and their children.

Source material: blood. The rearrangement uses TRBV20-1 and TRBJ2-3, with 11 bases fitting TRBD2. The origin of this receptor is a boy aged 5-17 years in good health. CDR3 in amino acids: CSANSGGGYTDTQYF. The CDR3 DNA reads TGCAGTGCCAATAGCGGGGGGGGCTACACAGATACGCAGTATTTT.